This TCR beta chain was identified during a study of T cell responses to AZD1222 COVID-19 vaccine. The study, taken as a whole, reports: When two AZD1222 doses had been given, Spike-specific TCR breadth and depth rose. Sampled repertoires all dated from after the peak T cell response.

After removal of 5 bases from V and 7 bases from J, the junction contained 9 bases not matched to a gene. Germline CDR1 SGHTA, CDR2 FQGTGA. This CDR3 is built from 15 residues. Using immunoSEQ multiplex PCR, the repertoire was profiled, and TCRdb retains in-frame clones only, with some absent. Of just under 75,000 clones listed, roughly 75% are singletons. Concerning this clone: Its antigen remains unknown.

The sequencing used peripheral blood, collected 28 days after the second AZD1222 dose. This TCR was recovered from an adult who received the AZD1222 COVID-19 vaccine. The chain recombines TRBV7-3 with TRBJ2-2, with 8 bases aligning to TRBD1. CDR3 coding DNA: TGTGCCAGCAGCCAACAGGGGGATGGAAACGGGGAGCTGTTTTTT. As protein: CASSQQGDGNGELFF. Combining the CDR3 with reference TRBV7-3 and TRBJ2-2 gives the whole variable domain GAGVSQTPSNKVTEKGKYVELRCDPISGHTALYWYRQSLGQGPEFLIYFQGTGAADDSGLPNDRFFAVRPEGSVSTLKIQRTERGDSAVYLCASSQQGDGNGELFFGEGSRLTVL.